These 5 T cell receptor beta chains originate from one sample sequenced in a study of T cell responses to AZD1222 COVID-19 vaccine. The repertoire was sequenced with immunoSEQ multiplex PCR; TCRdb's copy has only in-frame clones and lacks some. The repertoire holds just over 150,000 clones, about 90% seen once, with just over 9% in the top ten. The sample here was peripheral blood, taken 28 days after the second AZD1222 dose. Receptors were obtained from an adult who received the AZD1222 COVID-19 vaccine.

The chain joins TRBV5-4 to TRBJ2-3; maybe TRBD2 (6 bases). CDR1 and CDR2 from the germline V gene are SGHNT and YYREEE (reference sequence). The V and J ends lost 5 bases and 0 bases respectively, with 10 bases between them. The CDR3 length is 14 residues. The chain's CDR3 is CASSPGTSTDTQYF. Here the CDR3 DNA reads TGTGCCAGCAGTCCGGGGACTAGCACAGATACGCAGTATTTT. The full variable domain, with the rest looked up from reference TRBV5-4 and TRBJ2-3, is ETGVTQSPTHLIKTRGQQVTLRCSSQSGHNTVSWYQQALGQGPQFIFQYYREEENGRGNFPPRFSGLQFPNYSSELNVNALELDDSALYLCASSPGTSTDTQYFGPGTRLTVL.

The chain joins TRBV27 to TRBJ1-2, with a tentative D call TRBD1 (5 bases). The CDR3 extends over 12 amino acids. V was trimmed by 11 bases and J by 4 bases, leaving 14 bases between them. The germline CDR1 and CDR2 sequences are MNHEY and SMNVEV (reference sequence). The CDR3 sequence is CAAGEGGYGYTF. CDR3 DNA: TGTGCCGCGGGGGAGGGAGGCTATGGCTACACCTTC.

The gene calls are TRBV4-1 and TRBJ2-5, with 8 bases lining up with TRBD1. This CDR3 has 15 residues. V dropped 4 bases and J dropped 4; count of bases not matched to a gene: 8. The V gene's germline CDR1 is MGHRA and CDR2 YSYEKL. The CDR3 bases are TGCGCCAGCAGCCCCGGACAGGGTTTCACAGAGACCCAGTACTTC. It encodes CASSPGQGFTETQYF.

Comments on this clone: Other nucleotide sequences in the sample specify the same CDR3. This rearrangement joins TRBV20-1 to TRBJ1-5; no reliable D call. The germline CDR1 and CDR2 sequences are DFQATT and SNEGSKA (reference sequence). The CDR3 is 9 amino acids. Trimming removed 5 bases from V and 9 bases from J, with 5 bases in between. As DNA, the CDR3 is TGCAGTGCTGGGCGGCCCCAGCATTTT. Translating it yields CSAGRPQHF.

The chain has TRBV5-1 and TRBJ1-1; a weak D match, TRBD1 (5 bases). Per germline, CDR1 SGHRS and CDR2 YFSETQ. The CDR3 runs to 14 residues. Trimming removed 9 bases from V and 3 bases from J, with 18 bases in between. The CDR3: CATCRDPRDTEAFF. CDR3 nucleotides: TGCGCCACCTGCCGGGACCCAAGGGACACTGAAGCTTTCTTT.